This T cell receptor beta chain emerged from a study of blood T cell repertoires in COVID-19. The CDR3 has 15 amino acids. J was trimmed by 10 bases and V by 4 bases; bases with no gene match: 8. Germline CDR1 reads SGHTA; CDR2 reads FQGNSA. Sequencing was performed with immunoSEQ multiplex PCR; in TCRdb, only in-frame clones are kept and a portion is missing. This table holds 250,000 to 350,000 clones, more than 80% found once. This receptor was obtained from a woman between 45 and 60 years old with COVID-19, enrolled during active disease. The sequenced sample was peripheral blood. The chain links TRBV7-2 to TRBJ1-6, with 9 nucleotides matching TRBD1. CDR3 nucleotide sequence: TGTGCCAGCAGCTCGCTACAGGGGGCCGTATCACCCCTCCACTTT. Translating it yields CASSSLQGAVSPLHF.